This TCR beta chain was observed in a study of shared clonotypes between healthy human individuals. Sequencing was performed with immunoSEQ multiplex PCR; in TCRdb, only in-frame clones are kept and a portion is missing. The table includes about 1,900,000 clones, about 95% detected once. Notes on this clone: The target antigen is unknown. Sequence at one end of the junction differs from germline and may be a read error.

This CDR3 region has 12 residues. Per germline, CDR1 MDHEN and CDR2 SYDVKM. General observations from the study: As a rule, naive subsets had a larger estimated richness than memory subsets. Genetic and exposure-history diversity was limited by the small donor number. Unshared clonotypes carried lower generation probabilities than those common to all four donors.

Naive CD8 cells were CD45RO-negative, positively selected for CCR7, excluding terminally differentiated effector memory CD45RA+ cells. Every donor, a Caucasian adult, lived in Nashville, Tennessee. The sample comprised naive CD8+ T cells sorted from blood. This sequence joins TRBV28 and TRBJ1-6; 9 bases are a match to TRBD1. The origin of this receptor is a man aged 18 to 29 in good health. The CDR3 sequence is CASRTGTGPEGF. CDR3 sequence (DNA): TGTGCCAGCAGGACGGGGACAGGGCCGGAGGGGTTT.